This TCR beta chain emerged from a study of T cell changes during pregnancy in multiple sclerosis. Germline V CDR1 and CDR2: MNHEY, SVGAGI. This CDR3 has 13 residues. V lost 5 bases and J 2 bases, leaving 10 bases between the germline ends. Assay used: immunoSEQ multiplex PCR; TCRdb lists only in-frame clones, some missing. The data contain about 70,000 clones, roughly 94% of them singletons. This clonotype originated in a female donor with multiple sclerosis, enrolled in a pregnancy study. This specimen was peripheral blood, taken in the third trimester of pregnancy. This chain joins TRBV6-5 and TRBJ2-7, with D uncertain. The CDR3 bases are TGTGCCAGCAGTAAGACGGCGGCCTACGAGCAGTACTTC. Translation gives CASSKTAAYEQYF.